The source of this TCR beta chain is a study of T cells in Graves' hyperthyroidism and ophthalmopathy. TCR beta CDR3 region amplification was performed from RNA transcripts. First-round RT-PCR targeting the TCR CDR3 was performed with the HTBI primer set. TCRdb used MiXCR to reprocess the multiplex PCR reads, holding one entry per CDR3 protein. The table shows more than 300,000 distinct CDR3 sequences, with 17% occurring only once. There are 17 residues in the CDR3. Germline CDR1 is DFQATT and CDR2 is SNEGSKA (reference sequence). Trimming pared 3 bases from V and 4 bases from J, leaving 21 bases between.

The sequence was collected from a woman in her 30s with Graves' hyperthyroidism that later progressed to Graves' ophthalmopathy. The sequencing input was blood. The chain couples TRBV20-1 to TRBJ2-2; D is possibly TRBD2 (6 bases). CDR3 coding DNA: TGCAGTGCTAGCCGGATGTGGGGTCGGGAGACCACCGGGGAGCTGTTTTTT. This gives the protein CSASRMWGRETTGELFF.